These 11 T cell receptor beta chains were sequenced from one sample in a study of blood T cell repertoires in COVID-19. Repertoires were generated with immunoSEQ multiplex PCR, while TCRdb's copy carries only in-frame clones and drops some. The data contain approximately 290,000 clones, around 85% of them singletons. Sample: peripheral blood. These receptors originate from a human donor with COVID-19, enrolled during active disease. The donor label of this sample is uncertain.

This clone was observed a single time. The chain couples TRBV19 to TRBJ2-7; D possibly corresponds to TRBD1 (6 bases). CDR3 size: 14 residues. Germline-derived CDR1 and CDR2 are LNHDA and SQIVND (reference sequence). V was trimmed by 3 bases and J by 5 bases, leaving 14 bases between them. CDR3 in DNA: TGTGCCAGTAGTATTTATCAGGGGACGGACGAGCAGTACTTC. As protein: CASSIYQGTDEQYF.

Written as DNA, the CDR3 is TGTGCCTGGACTAGAGGTGGGAGGTCACCCCTCCACTTT. It translates to CAWTRGGRSPLHF. J is TRBJ1-6 and V is TRBV30; D is unclear. V lost 4 bases to trimming and J lost 10 bases, with 14 bases between them. The CDR3 is made up of 13 amino acids. Germline CDR1 is GTSNPN and CDR2 is SVGIG (reference sequence). Combining the CDR3 with reference TRBV30 and TRBJ1-6 gives the whole variable domain SQTIHQWPATLVQPVGSPLSLECTVEGTSNPNLYWYRQAAGRGLQLLFYSVGIGQISSEVPQNLSASRPQDRQFILSSKKLLLSDSGFYLCAWTRGGRSPLHFGNGTRLTVT.

This clone has more than one count but fewer than ten. J is TRBJ1-1 and V is TRBV4-1; 9 bases map to TRBD1. Looked up from germline, CDR1 is MGHRA and CDR2 is YSYEKL. The V gene end was trimmed by 1 base and the J gene end by 2 bases; junction bases not matched to a gene: 11. The CDR3 sequence is 18 residues long. CDR3 in DNA: TGCGCCAGCAGCCAAGCGCGGGACAGGGAAGACACCAACACTGAAGCTTTCTTT. Amino acid sequence: CASSQARDREDTNTEAFF.

The CDR3 is CASSVDRRGETQYF. As DNA, the CDR3 is TGTGCCAGCAGTGTGGACAGGCGGGGTGAGACCCAGTACTTC. The chain employs TRBV2 and TRBJ2-5; TRBD1 is a possible D gene (7 bases). V was trimmed by 4 bases and J by 5 bases, leaving 14 bases between them. This CDR3 region has 14 residues. The germline V gene has CDR1 SNHLY and CDR2 FYNNEI.

This clone was seen only a few times. The chain joins TRBV6-6 to TRBJ1-1, with no clear D. Trimming cost V 5 bases and J 2 bases, with 18 bases left between them. CDR1 is MNHNY and CDR2 is SVGAGI in the germline V gene (reference sequence). The CDR3 totals 16 residues. CDR3 DNA sequence: TGTGCCAGCAGTCCACCAACTACGGGGTCAAACACTGAAGCTTTCTTT. Its translation: CASSPPTTGSNTEAFF.

This chain joins TRBV7-3 and TRBJ2-7, with TRBD2 as a possible D gene (5 bases). The CDR3 contains 15 residues. Looked up from germline, CDR1 is SGHTA and CDR2 is FQGTGA. V gave up 5 bases and J gave up 2 bases, with 16 bases separating them. Here the CDR3 DNA reads TGTGCCAGCAGCCCAAGCGGCCCTCTGACCTACGAGCAGTACTTC. Translated: CASSPSGPLTYEQYF.

This clone has only a few counts. The V call is TRBV28, the J call TRBJ1-6; D is ambiguous. From germline, CDR1 is MDHEN and CDR2 SYDVKM. The CDR3 has 14 residues. V lost 8 bases and J 6 bases, leaving 14 bases between the germline ends. CDR3 region: CASSSGEGNSPLHF. The CDR3 DNA reads TGTGCCAGCTCATCAGGCGAGGGTAATTCACCCCTCCACTTT.

CDR3 region: CSASPEQGRGYTF. CDR3 sequence (DNA): TGCAGTGCTAGTCCTGAACAGGGACGGGGCTACACCTTC. The chain combines TRBV20-1 with TRBJ1-2, with D perhaps matching TRBD1 (6 bases). Trimming took off 3 bases at V and 8 bases at J, with 16 bases between the two ends. The CDR3 spans 13 residues. Germline V gives CDR1 DFQATT, CDR2 SNEGSKA (reference sequence).

Notes on this clone: At one boundary the junction diverges from the germline segment, which might be a read error. The chain employs TRBV7-7 and TRBJ2-7, with 11 bases that match TRBD2. Germline V gene data show CDR1 as SSHAT and CDR2 as FNYEAQ (reference sequence). The CDR3 runs 15 residues. Written as DNA, the CDR3 is TGTGCTAGCAGCTTGTTAGCGGGAGGGCGGGACGAGCAGTACTTC. It codes for CASSLLAGGRDEQYF.

The chain links TRBV5-8 to TRBJ1-2; TRBD1 might be the D (6 bases). The CDR3 loop spans 13 amino acids. CDR1 and CDR2 from the germline V gene are SGHTS and YDEGEE. V lost 3 bases and J 5 bases, leaving 11 bases between the germline ends. The CDR3 nucleotides are TGTGCCAGCAGCTCGAATCAGGGGTATGGCTACACCTTC. Amino acid sequence: CASSSNQGYGYTF.

V is TRBV11-2 and J is TRBJ2-7, with D unresolved. V was pared by 3 bases and J by 4 bases, with 7 bases between. The CDR3 has 12 amino acids. Germline V CDR1 and CDR2: SGHAT, FQNNGV. This CDR3 is CASSFSGYEQYF. The CDR3 DNA is TGTGCCAGCAGCTTTTCGGGTTACGAGCAGTACTTC.